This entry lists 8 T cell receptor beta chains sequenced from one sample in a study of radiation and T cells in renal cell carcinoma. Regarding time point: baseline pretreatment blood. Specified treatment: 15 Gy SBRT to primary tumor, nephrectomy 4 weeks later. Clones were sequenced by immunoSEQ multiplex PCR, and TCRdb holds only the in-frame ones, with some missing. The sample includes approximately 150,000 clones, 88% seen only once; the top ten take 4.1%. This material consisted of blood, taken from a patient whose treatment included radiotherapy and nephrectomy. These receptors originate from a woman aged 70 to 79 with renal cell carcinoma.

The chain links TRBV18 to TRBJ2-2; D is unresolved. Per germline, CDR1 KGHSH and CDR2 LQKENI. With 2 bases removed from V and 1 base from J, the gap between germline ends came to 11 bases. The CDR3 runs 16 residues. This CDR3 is CASSPISAENTGELFF. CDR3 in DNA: TGTGCCAGCTCACCAATCTCGGCAGAGAACACCGGGGAGCTGTTTTTT. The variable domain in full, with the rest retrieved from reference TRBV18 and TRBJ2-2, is NAGVMQNPRHLVRRRGQEARLRCSPMKGHSHVYWYRQLPEEGLKFMVYLQKENIIDESGMPKERFSAEFPKEGPSILRIQQVVRGDSAAYFCASSPISAENTGELFFGEGSRLTVL.

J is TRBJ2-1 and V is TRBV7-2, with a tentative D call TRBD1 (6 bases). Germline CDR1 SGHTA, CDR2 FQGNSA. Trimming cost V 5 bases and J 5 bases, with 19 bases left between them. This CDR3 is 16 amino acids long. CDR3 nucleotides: TGTGCCAGCAGCACACGACAGGCCCCCATGAACAATGAGCAGTTCTTC. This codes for CASSTRQAPMNNEQFF.

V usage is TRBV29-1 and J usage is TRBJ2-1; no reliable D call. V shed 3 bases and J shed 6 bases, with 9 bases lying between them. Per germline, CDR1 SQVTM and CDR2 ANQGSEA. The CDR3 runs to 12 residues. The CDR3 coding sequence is TGCAGCGTTGAGGTAGGCGCCAATGAGCAGTTCTTC. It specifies CSVEVGANEQFF.

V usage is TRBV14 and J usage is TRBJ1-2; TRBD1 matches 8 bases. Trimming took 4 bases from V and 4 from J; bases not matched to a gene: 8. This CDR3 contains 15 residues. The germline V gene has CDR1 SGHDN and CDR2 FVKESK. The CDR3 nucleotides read TGTGCCAGCAGCCCCCGCGGACAGGGAGTCTATGGCTACACCTTC. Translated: CASSPRGQGVYGYTF.

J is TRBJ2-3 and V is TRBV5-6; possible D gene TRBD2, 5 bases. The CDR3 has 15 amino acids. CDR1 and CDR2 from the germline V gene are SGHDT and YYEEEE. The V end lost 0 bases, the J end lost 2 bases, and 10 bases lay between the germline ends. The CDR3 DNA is TGTGCCAGCAGCTTGGGAGGGTATGCCACAGATACGCAGTATTTT. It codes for CASSLGGYATDTQYF.

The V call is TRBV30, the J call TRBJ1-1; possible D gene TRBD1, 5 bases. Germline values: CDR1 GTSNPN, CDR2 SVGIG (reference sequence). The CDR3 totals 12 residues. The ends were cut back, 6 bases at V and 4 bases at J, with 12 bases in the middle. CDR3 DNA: TGTGCCTGTAGGGGTCCCCGCACTGAAGCTTTCTTT. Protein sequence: CACRGPRTEAFF.

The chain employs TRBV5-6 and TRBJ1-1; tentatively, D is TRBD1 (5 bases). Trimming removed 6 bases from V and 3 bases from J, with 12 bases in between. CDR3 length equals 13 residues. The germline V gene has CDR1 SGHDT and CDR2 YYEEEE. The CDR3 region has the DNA TGTGCCAGCACCTGGGGGATGGACACTGAAGCTTTCTTT. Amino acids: CASTWGMDTEAFF.

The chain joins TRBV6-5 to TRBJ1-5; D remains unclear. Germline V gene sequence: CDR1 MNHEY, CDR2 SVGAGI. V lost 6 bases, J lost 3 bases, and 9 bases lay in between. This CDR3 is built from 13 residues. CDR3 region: CASSGVPNQPQHF. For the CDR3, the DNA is TGTGCCAGCAGCGGGGTCCCCAATCAGCCCCAGCATTTT.